This TCR beta chain was documented in a study of cytomegalovirus exposure and HLA in healthy donors. Study results and caveats: A list of about 160 TCR beta chains associated with cytomegalovirus was given. By a later analysis, the bulk of CMV-associated TCR beta chains appeared HLA-restricted.

It was with 60 Vbeta and 13 Jbeta primers that the PCR ran. Profiled with immunoSEQ multiplex PCR; TCRdb holds only in-frame clones, not every one. This sample carries about 100,000 clones, 65% to 85% of them seen once, and the ten largest clones take roughly 14%. Regarding this clone: Its specificity is not known.

CDR1 and CDR2 (germline): MDHEN, SYDVKM. Germline trimming cut 6 bases from V and 12 bases from J; bases unmatched to any gene: 8. The CDR3 is 11 amino acids. The V call is TRBV28, the J call TRBJ2-7, with 7 bases identical to TRBD1. This clonotype originated in a woman in her seventies in good health and CMV-seropositive. Sequencing used PBMCs. The CDR3 sequence is CASSRTTGPYF. Written as DNA, the CDR3 is TGTGCCAGCAGCCGAACGACAGGGCCGTACTTC. Drawing the rest from reference TRBV28 and TRBJ2-7, the complete variable domain is DVKVTQSSRYLVKRTGEKVFLECVQDMDHENMFWYRQDPGLGLRLIYFSYDVKMKEKGDIPEGYSVSREKKERFSLILESASTNQTSMYLCASSRTTGPYFGPGTRLTVT.